This entry lists 24 T cell receptor beta chains sequenced from one sample in a study of cytomegalovirus exposure and HLA in healthy donors. Primers: 60 Vbeta forward and 13 Jbeta reverse. This table comes from immunoSEQ multiplex PCR, and its TCRdb copy is limited to in-frame clones, with some not included. The sample carries 130,000 to 150,000 clones, about 80% recorded once. The source material was PBMCs. These receptor sequences come from a female donor in good health and CMV-seronegative.

This chain uses TRBV30 with TRBJ2-7; D is possibly TRBD1 (5 bases). Germline CDR1 GTSNPN, CDR2 SVGIG (reference sequence). The CDR3 length is 15 residues. V was trimmed by 0 bases and J by 3 bases, leaving 15 bases between them. Here the CDR3 DNA reads TGTGCCTGGAGTGTACTAAACAGGCTCTACTACGAGCAGTACTTC. This gives the protein CAWSVLNRLYYEQYF.

The chain joins TRBV27 to TRBJ1-1; D is unclear. Germline assignment: CDR1 MNHEY and CDR2 SMNVEV (reference sequence). The CDR3 is made up of 13 amino acids. V lost 1 base, J lost 4 bases, and 7 bases lay in between. The DNA for the CDR3 is TGTGCCAGCAGTTTATTTGTCGGCACTGAAGCTTTCTTT. Translated, it gives CASSLFVGTEAFF.

The CDR3 loop is CASSVDRLMSSGANVLTF. Here the CDR3 DNA reads TGTGCCAGTAGTGTCGACAGGCTTATGAGCTCTGGGGCCAACGTCCTGACTTTC. V usage is TRBV19 and J usage is TRBJ2-6; tentatively, D is TRBD1 (6 bases). The germline gives CDR1 LNHDA, CDR2 SQIVND (reference sequence). The CDR3 has 18 residues. Deletions cut 5 bases from V and 0 bases from J, with 17 bases between.

The chain couples TRBV4-1 to TRBJ1-3; weak D call: TRBD1 (6 bases). CDR3 size: 16 residues. V lost 6 bases, J lost 4 bases, and 19 bases lay in between. Germline lookup yields CDR1 MGHRA and CDR2 YSYEKL. The CDR3 bases are TGCGCCAGCAGTCCCACCCTCACAGGGTTGGGAAACACCATATATTTT. Residues: CASSPTLTGLGNTIYF.

As concerns this clone: One end of the junction is discordant with germline, which a read error may explain. The chain joins TRBV5-4 to TRBJ2-2; 10 nucleotides line up with TRBD1. This CDR3 region has 15 residues. Germline V gene sequence: CDR1 SGHNT, CDR2 YYREEE (reference sequence). Here the CDR3 reads CASSLGTGDVGELFF. The CDR3 DNA sequence: TGTGCCAGCAGTTTGGGGACAGGGGACGTCGGGGAGCTGTTTTTT.

This clone has only a few counts. The gene calls are TRBV6-5 and TRBJ2-2, with a tentative D call TRBD1 (5 bases). V was clipped by 4 bases and J by 8 bases, with 14 bases between them. This CDR3 contains 14 residues. From germline, CDR1 is MNHEY and CDR2 SVGAGI. The CDR3: CASSFSTGLGELFF. The CDR3 DNA reads as TGTGCCAGCAGTTTCTCAACAGGATTGGGGGAGCTGTTTTTT.

This clone was counted a few times. The CDR3 protein is CASSHAGRQGYTF. CDR3 coding DNA: TGCGCCAGCAGCCACGCGGGACGTCAAGGCTACACCTTC. The chain couples TRBV4-1 to TRBJ1-2, with D tentatively TRBD1 (5 bases). This CDR3 has 13 amino acids. V lost 3 bases and J lost 8, with 13 bases in between. Germline loops: CDR1 MGHRA, CDR2 YSYEKL.

V usage is TRBV28 and J usage is TRBJ1-2; D remains unclear. Looked up from germline, CDR1 is MDHEN and CDR2 is SYDVKM. With 4 bases removed from V and 5 bases from J, the gap between germline ends came to 14 bases. This CDR3 has 14 residues. The CDR3 nucleotides read TGTGCCAGCAGTTCCCTCGGGTTTCTTTATGGCTACACCTTC. As protein: CASSSLGFLYGYTF.

The chain is built from TRBV14 and TRBJ2-7, with 7 bases fitting TRBD2. There are 12 residues in the CDR3. The V and J ends lost 11 bases and 2 bases, in that order; junction bases with no gene match: 6. Germline CDR1 reads SGHDN; CDR2 reads FVKESK. The CDR3 spells CAGAGVTYEQYF. The DNA of the CDR3 is TGTGCCGGCGCGGGAGTTACCTACGAGCAGTACTTC. Based on the CDR3 plus reference TRBV14 and TRBJ2-7, the full variable domain is EAGVTQFPSHSVIEKGQTVTLRCDPISGHDNLYWYRRVMGKEIKFLLHFVKESKQDESGMPNNRFLAERTGGTYSTLKVQPAELEDSGVYFCAGAGVTYEQYFGPGTRLTVT.

The rearrangement joins TRBV5-4 to TRBJ1-1; D is possibly TRBD1 (5 bases). V was cut by 2 bases and J by 8 bases, with 13 bases left in between. Germline-derived CDR1 and CDR2 are SGHNT and YYREEE (reference sequence). This CDR3 region has 13 residues. Here the CDR3 DNA reads TGTGCCAGCAGCTTAGGCGGGGACTGCGAAGCTTTCTTT. Protein sequence: CASSLGGDCEAFF.

The gene calls are TRBV7-6 and TRBJ2-1; 15 nucleotides line up with TRBD2. The CDR3 has 16 amino acids. Trimming at V came to 5 bases and at J to 8 bases, leaving 7 bases not matched to a gene. The germline V gene has CDR1 SGHVS and CDR2 FNYEAQ. The CDR3 bases are TGTGCCAGCAGCCCTGGACTAGCGGGGGGGCAGCATGAGCAGTTCTTC. This gives the protein CASSPGLAGGQHEQFF.

The V call is TRBV10-3, the J call TRBJ2-1, with 10 bases matching TRBD2. V lost 6 bases, J lost 7 bases, and 9 bases stayed unmatched. The germline V gene has CDR1 ENHRY and CDR2 SYGVKD. CDR3 length: 15 amino acids. The CDR3 coding sequence is TGTGCCATCAGCTCCGAGCGGGGGGGCCTGAATGAGCAGTTCTTC. Its translation is CAISSERGGLNEQFF.

The genes are TRBV29-1 and TRBJ1-2, with TRBD1 as a possible D gene (6 bases). Trimming shortened V by 7 bases and J by 5 bases, and 23 bases separated the two germline ends. The CDR3 is made up of 15 amino acids. CDR1 and CDR2 (germline): SQVTM, ANQGSEA. The CDR3 DNA reads as TGCAGCGCCGCGGGGGGGCGTCTCCCCGATTATGGCTACACCTTC. It is translated as CSAAGGRLPDYGYTF.

The V gene is TRBV28, the J gene TRBJ2-4; weak D call: TRBD1 (6 bases). The CDR3 runs 15 residues. Trimming removed 3 bases from V and 8 bases from J, with 17 bases in between. Germline CDR1 MDHEN, CDR2 SYDVKM. This CDR3 is CASSFVGTIGDIQYF. CDR3 coding DNA: TGTGCCAGCAGTTTTGTGGGGACAATCGGGGACATTCAGTACTTC.

This clone showed up just once. The chain has TRBV25-1 and TRBJ1-3; D gene uncertain. CDR1 and CDR2 (germline): MGHDK, SYGVNS. Trimming shortened V by 8 bases and J by 0 bases, and 17 bases separated the two germline ends. The CDR3 is made up of 16 amino acids. The CDR3 is CASVSAGRPSGNTIYF. The CDR3 coding sequence is TGTGCCAGCGTCTCGGCAGGAAGACCCTCTGGAAACACCATATATTTT.

This chain connects TRBV27 to TRBJ2-5; possible D gene TRBD1, 6 bases. V was cut by 8 bases and J by 3 bases, with 25 bases left in between. Germline loops: CDR1 MNHEY, CDR2 SMNVEV (reference sequence). This CDR3 has 17 residues. CDR3: CASLHQIRGPTKETQYF. Here the CDR3 DNA reads TGTGCCAGCCTCCACCAGATCAGGGGTCCAACGAAAGAGACCCAGTACTTC.

V usage is TRBV28 and J usage is TRBJ1-1; TRBD1 is a possible D gene (6 bases). Germline values: CDR1 MDHEN, CDR2 SYDVKM. The CDR3 is made up of 14 amino acids. Trimming shortened V by 5 bases and J by 11 bases, and 21 bases separated the two germline ends. DNA for the CDR3: TGTGCCAGCAGTCTGGGGGTCGGGGACAAACGGGCTTTCTTT. The encoded protein is CASSLGVGDKRAFF.

The table lists this clone with a few counts. The V and J genes are TRBV15 and TRBJ1-5; D is possibly TRBD1 (6 bases). The CDR3 totals 13 residues. The V end was cut by 3 bases, the J end by 4 bases, with 7 bases between. In germline, CDR1 is LNHNV, CDR2 YYDKDF (reference sequence). DNA of the CDR3: TGTGCCACCAGCAGCACAGGGAATCAGCCCCAGCATTTT. Its translation: CATSSTGNQPQHF.

The J gene is TRBJ1-1, the V gene TRBV7-2; D not certain. This CDR3 is 11 amino acids long. Per the germline V gene, CDR1 is SGHTA and CDR2 is FQGNSA. Trimming took off 2 bases at V and 7 bases at J, with 5 bases between the two ends. CDR3 amino acids: CASSLIGEAFF. The CDR3 DNA reads TGTGCCAGCAGCTTAATCGGTGAAGCTTTCTTT.

The chain recombines TRBV6-1 with TRBJ1-2; maybe TRBD1 (5 bases). The CDR3 sequence is 15 residues long. V was cut by 5 bases and J by 6 bases, with 19 bases left in between. Germline CDR1 is MNHNS and CDR2 is SASEGT. The CDR3, as DNA: TGTGCCAGCAGTCTTCTGGGGGGAGGTTTGGATGGCTACACCTTC. Protein: CASSLLGGGLDGYTF.

The chain is built from TRBV27 and TRBJ2-2; weak D call: TRBD1 (6 bases). Trimming left V 3 bases short and J 7 bases short, with 12 bases between. The germline CDR1 and CDR2 sequences are MNHEY and SMNVEV (reference sequence). The CDR3 consists of 14 residues. In DNA form, the CDR3 reads TGTGCCAGCAGTTTCCGACAGGTGAACGGGGAGCTGTTTTTT. Protein product: CASSFRQVNGELFF.

The chain employs TRBV9 and TRBJ2-1, with D perhaps TRBD2 (6 bases). The CDR3 covers 14 residues. CDR1 and CDR2 from the germline V gene are SGDLS and YYNGEE. V lost 0 bases, J lost 9 bases, and 13 bases lay in between. In DNA, the CDR3 is TGTGCCAGCAGCGTAGCGGGAGCTGGTTTTGAGCAGTTCTTC. This encodes CASSVAGAGFEQFF.

This clone turned up a few times. This chain uses TRBV9 with TRBJ2-3, with D perhaps matching TRBD1 (6 bases). V was shortened by 2 bases and J by 1 base, with 11 bases between the two germline ends. The germline V gene has CDR1 SGDLS and CDR2 YYNGEE. The CDR3 is 15 amino acids. The CDR3 loop is CASSVGDTGTDTQYF. The CDR3 coding sequence is TGTGCCAGCAGCGTGGGGGACACCGGCACAGATACGCAGTATTTT. The whole variable domain, remainder taken from reference TRBV9 and TRBJ2-3, is DSGVTQTPKHLITATGQRVTLRCSPRSGDLSVYWYQQSLDQGLQFLIQYYNGEERAKGNILERFSAQQFPDLHSELNLSSLELGDSALYFCASSVGDTGTDTQYFGPGTRLTVL.

The table lists this clone with a count of one. The genes are TRBV19 and TRBJ2-7; 7 bases are shared with TRBD2. Germline loops: CDR1 LNHDA, CDR2 SQIVND (reference sequence). There are 14 residues in the CDR3. V lost 6 bases and J lost 0; bases outside the gene matches: 5. The CDR3, as DNA: TGTGCCAGTAGCTCGGGGGGAAGCTCCTACGAGCAGTACTTC. Amino acid sequence: CASSSGGSSYEQYF.